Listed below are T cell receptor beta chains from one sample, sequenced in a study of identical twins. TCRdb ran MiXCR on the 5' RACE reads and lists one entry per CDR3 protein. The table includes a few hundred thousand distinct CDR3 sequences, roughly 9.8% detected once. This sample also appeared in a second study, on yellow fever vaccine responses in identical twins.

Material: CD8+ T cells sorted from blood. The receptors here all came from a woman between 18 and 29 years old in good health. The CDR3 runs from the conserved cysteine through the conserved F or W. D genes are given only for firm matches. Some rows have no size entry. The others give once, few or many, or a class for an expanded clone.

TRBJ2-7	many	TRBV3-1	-	CASSQDRLIGEQYF	TGTGCCAGCAGCCAAGATCGGCTGATCGGGGAGCAGTACTTC
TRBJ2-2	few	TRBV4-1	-	CASSQEGSANTGELFF	TGCGCCAGCAGCCAAGAGGGGTCTGCGAACACCGGGGAGCTGTTTTTT
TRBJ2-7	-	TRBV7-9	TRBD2	CASSPPSGTSSYEQYF	TGTGCCAGCAGCCCCCCGTCGGGGACTAGCTCCTACGAGCAGTACTTC
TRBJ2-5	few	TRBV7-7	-	CASSTSFGETQYF	TGTGCTAGCAGCACAAGTTTCGGGGAGACCCAGTACTTC
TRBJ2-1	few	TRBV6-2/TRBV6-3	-	CASRSSPRGWEQFF	TGTGCCAGCAGGTCCTCCCCCCGGGGCTGGGAGCAGTTCTTC
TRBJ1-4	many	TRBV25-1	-	CASTPGEKLFF	TGTGCCAGCACTCCAGGGGAAAAACTGTTTTTT
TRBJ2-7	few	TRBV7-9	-	CASSSSTVLYEQYF	TGTGCCAGCAGCTCGTCGACAGTTCTATACGAGCAGTACTTC
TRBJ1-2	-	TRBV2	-	CASSESLTANYGYTF	TGTGCCAGCAGTGAAAGCCTGACAGCGAACTATGGCTACACCTTC
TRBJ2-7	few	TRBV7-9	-	CASSLKGWGPSYEQYF	TGTGCCAGCAGCTTGAAGGGGTGGGGACCCTCCTACGAGCAGTACTTC
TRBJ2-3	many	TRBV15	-	CATSSGDRERSTDTQYF	TGTGCCACCAGCTCCGGAGATAGGGAACGTAGCACAGATACGCAGTATTTT
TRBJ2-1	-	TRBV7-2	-	CASSPGHTDSYNEQFF	TGTGCCAGCAGCCCGGGCCACACGGACTCCTACAATGAGCAGTTCTTC
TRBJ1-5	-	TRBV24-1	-	CATSKTGRGQPQHF	TGTGCCACCAGCAAAACAGGGCGTGGTCAGCCCCAGCATTTT
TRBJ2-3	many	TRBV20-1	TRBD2	CSANPSGGIADTQYF	TGCAGTGCTAACCCTAGCGGGGGGATTGCAGATACGCAGTATTTT
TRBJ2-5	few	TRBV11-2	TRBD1	CASSLLTGGQETQYF	TGTGCCAGCAGCTTATTGACAGGGGGCCAAGAGACCCAGTACTTC
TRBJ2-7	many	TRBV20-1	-	CSARGLTTSYEQYF	TGCAGTGCTAGAGGACTAACAACGTCCTACGAGCAGTACTTC
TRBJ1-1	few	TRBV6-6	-	CASTMGTVKAFF	TGTGCCAGCACCATGGGGACGGTCAAAGCTTTCTTT
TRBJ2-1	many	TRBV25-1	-	CASSEAGTDYNEQFF	TGTGCCAGCAGTGAGGCCGGGACCGACTACAATGAGCAGTTCTTC
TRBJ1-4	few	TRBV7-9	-	CASSADGSNEKLFF	TGTGCCAGCAGCGCCGACGGATCTAATGAAAAACTGTTTTTT
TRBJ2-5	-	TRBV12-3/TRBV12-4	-	CASKQEAAGETQYF	TGTGCCAGCAAGCAAGAGGCCGCGGGGGAGACCCAGTACTTC
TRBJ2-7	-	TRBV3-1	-	CASRQRGISGGGSYEQYF	TGTGCCAGCAGACAAAGAGGGATAAGTGGGGGCGGATCCTACGAGCAGTACTTC
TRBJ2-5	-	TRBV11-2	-	CASSFPGTETQYF	TGTGCCAGCAGCTTCCCCGGGACTGAGACCCAGTACTTC
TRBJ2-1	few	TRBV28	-	CASSRFGDEQFF	TGTGCCAGCAGCAGGTTCGGGGATGAGCAGTTCTTC
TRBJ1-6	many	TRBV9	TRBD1	CASRDSDNSPLHF	TGTGCCAGCCGGGACAGTGATAATTCACCCCTCCACTTT
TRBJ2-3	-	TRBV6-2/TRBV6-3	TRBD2	CASSRRGERTDTQYF	TGTGCCAGCAGTCGGCGGGGGGAACGCACAGATACGCAGTATTTT
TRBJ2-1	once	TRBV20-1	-	CSAREGLPYNEQFF	TGCAGTGCTAGAGAGGGACTCCCATACAATGAGCAGTTCTTC
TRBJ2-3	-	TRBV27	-	CASSPGLHLTDTQYF	TGTGCCAGCAGTCCCGGACTGCACTTAACAGATACGCAGTATTTT
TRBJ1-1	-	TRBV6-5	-	CASSPIQGEAFF	TGTGCCAGCAGTCCTATACAGGGTGAAGCTTTCTTT
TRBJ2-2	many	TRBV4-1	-	CASSQIAGELFF	TGCGCCAGCAGCCAAATAGCCGGGGAGCTGTTTTTT
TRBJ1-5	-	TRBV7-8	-	CASSQNLMTAGQPQHF	TGTGCCAGCAGTCAAAACCTTATGACAGCGGGGCAGCCCCAGCATTTT
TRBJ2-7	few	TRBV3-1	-	CASSHGGLSYEQYF	TGTGCCAGCAGCCACGGAGGACTCTCCTACGAGCAGTACTTC
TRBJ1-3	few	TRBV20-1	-	CSARSDSGNTIYF	TGCAGTGCTAGATCCGACTCTGGAAACACCATATATTTT
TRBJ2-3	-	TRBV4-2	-	CASSQGSQTQYF	TGTGCCAGCAGCCAAGGATCTCAAACGCAGTATTTT
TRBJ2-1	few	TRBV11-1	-	CASSLVAEPPYNEQFF	TGTGCCAGCAGCTTAGTAGCGGAGCCCCCCTACAATGAGCAGTTCTTC
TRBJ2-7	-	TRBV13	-	CASSLGVSQIGYEQYF	TGTGCCAGCAGCTTAGGTGTCAGCCAAATCGGCTACGAGCAGTACTTC
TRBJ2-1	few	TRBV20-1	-	CSASSSALSSYNEQFF	TGCAGTGCTAGCTCCTCAGCTTTGAGCTCCTACAATGAGCAGTTCTTC
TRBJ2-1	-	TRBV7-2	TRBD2	CASSSGLEGEQFF	TGTGCCAGCAGCTCCGGACTAGAAGGTGAGCAGTTCTTC
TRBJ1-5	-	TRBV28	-	CASSSFTGENSNQPQHF	TGTGCCAGCAGTTCCTTCACCGGGGAGAATAGCAATCAGCCCCAGCATTTT
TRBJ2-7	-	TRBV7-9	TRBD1	CASSQTGWEQYF	TGTGCCAGCAGTCAGACAGGGTGGGAGCAGTACTTC
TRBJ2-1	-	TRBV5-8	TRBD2	CASSWRGAYNEQFF	TGTGCCAGCAGCTGGCGGGGGGCTTATAATGAGCAGTTCTTC
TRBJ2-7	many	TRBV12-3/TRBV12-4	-	CASSLVSPWDEQYF	TGTGCCAGCAGTTTAGTATCGCCCTGGGACGAGCAGTACTTC
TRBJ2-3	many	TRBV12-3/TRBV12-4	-	CASSQTASTDTQYF	TGTGCCAGCAGTCAGACAGCTAGCACAGATACGCAGTATTTT
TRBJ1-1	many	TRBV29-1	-	CSVRVQGAFF	TGCAGCGTACGGGTACAGGGAGCTTTCTTT
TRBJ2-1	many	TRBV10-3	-	CAISTQGNEQFF	TGTGCCATCAGTACACAGGGCAATGAGCAGTTCTTC
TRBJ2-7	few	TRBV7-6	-	CASSLNREYEQYF	TGTGCCAGCAGCTTAAACAGGGAGTACGAGCAGTACTTC
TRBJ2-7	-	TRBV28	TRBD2	CASSPLAGVGEQYF	TGTGCCAGCAGTCCACTAGCGGGAGTCGGCGAGCAGTACTTC
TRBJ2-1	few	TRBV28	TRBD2	CASSEGLAGHNEQFF	TGTGCCAGCAGTGAGGGACTAGCGGGCCACAATGAGCAGTTCTTC
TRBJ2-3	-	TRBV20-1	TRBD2	CSAYAPGQGALGTSGGPTDTQYF	TGCAGTGCGTACGCCCCGGGACAGGGGGCCCTCGGGACTAGCGGGGGACCCACAGATACGCAGTATTTT
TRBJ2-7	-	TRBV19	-	CASSISGPSYEQYF	TGTGCCAGTAGTATTTCTGGGCCCTCCTACGAGCAGTACTTC